This is a list of T cell receptor beta chains from one sample in a study of beta chain features in type 1 diabetes. The table came from immunoSEQ multiplex PCR; TCRdb's copy has only in-frame clones and leaves some out. The sample carries approximately 260,000 clones, 24% recorded once. Sequenced material: naive CD4+ T cells from blood. All receptors derive from a woman between 25 and 40 years old with type 1 diabetes. CDR3s include the opening cysteine and the closing phenylalanine or tryptophan. D genes are given only for firm matches. The size field is filled for only some rows; it gives once, few, many or a size class.

J: TRBJ2-7
V: TRBV13
length: 15
D: -
size: -
DNA: TGTGCCAGCAGCTTAGAAAAGAGTTTACCCTACGAGCAGTACTTC
CDR3: CASSLEKSLPYEQYF

J: TRBJ1-5
V: TRBV7-9
length: 18
D: -
size: -
DNA: TGTGCCAGCAGCTTAGTTGTCCGGGTTCCCCAACGCAATCAGCCCCAGCATTTT
CDR3: CASSLVVRVPQRNQPQHF

J: TRBJ2-2
V: TRBV28
length: 15
D: -
size: -
DNA: TGTGCCAGCGGTGGACAGAGTCAAAACACCGGGGAGCTGTTTTTT
CDR3: CASGGQSQNTGELFF

J: TRBJ2-5
V: TRBV7-3
length: 14
D: -
size: -
DNA: TGTGCCAGCAGCTCCGATGGGCCCCAAGAGACCCAGTACTTC
CDR3: CASSSDGPQETQYF

J: TRBJ2-1
V: TRBV30
length: 13
D: TRBD1
size: -
DNA: TGTGCCTGGAGTGCGGACAGGCATAATGAGCAGTTCTTC
CDR3: CAWSADRHNEQFF

J: TRBJ2-7
V: TRBV6-5
length: 11
D: -
size: -
DNA: TGTGCCAGCAGCTACGAGGCGGAGGAGTACTTC
CDR3: CASSYEAEEYF

J: TRBJ2-1
V: TRBV11-2
length: 14
D: TRBD1
size: -
DNA: TGTGCCAGCAGCTATACCACAGGGGAGAATGAGCAGTTCTTC
CDR3: CASSYTTGENEQFF

J: TRBJ1-2
V: TRBV5-1
length: 13
D: -
size: -
DNA: TGCGCCAGCAGCTTTGAAGGACAGAACGGCTACACCTTC
CDR3: CASSFEGQNGYTF

J: TRBJ1-1
V: TRBV30
length: 13
D: -
size: -
DNA: TGTGCCTGGAGTAAGGCCGGGGACACTGAAGCTTTCTTT
CDR3: CAWSKAGDTEAFF

J: TRBJ2-1
V: TRBV5-1
length: 12
D: -
size: -
DNA: TGCGCCAGCAGCTATAGCGCTATTGAGCAGTTCTTC
CDR3: CASSYSAIEQFF

J: TRBJ2-1
V: TRBV4-1
length: 21
D: TRBD2
size: -
DNA: TGCGCCAGCAGCCAAGAAATGTGGGCTAGCGGGAGGCTAAGCTCCTACAATGAGCAGTTCTTC
CDR3: CASSQEMWASGRLSSYNEQFF

J: TRBJ2-4
V: TRBV28
length: 15
D: -
size: -
DNA: TGTGCCAGCAGTTCAGGGGTAGGGTTTTGGGACATTCAGTACTTC
CDR3: CASSSGVGFWDIQYF

J: TRBJ2-7
V: TRBV30
length: 16
D: TRBD2
size: few
DNA: TGTGCCTGGAGCCGCCTAGGACTAGCGGGGGCCTACGAGCAGTACTTC
CDR3: CAWSRLGLAGAYEQYF

J: TRBJ2-1
V: TRBV7-9
length: 13
D: TRBD2
size: -
DNA: TGTGCCACTAATCCAGCGGGGTTTAATGAGCAGTTCTTC
CDR3: CATNPAGFNEQFF

J: TRBJ2-1
V: TRBV19
length: 12
D: -
size: -
DNA: TGTGCCAGTAGAGTGGGAGACAATGAGCAGTTCTTC
CDR3: CASRVGDNEQFF

J: TRBJ2-7
V: TRBV30
length: 11
D: -
size: -
DNA: TGTGCCTGGAGTTTAGTCTACGAGCAGTACTTC
CDR3: CAWSLVYEQYF

J: TRBJ1-1
V: TRBV20-1
length: 10
D: -
size: -
DNA: TGCAGTGCTGGACAAACTGAAGCTTTCTTT
CDR3: CSAGQTEAFF

J: TRBJ2-2
V: TRBV28
length: 15
D: -
size: few
DNA: TGTGCCAGCAGTTTATGGGCACGGGACACCGGGGAGCTGTTTTTT
CDR3: CASSLWARDTGELFF

J: TRBJ2-5
V: TRBV30
length: 14
D: -
size: few
DNA: TGTGCCTGGAGTGTACAGGCTACTTCTGGGACCCAGTACTTC
CDR3: CAWSVQATSGTQYF

J: TRBJ2-5
V: TRBV30
length: 12
D: -
size: -
DNA: TGTGCCTGGAGGACAGCCCGGGAGACCCAGTACTTC
CDR3: CAWRTARETQYF

J: TRBJ2-7
V: TRBV11-2
length: 15
D: -
size: -
DNA: TGTGCCAGCAGCTTAGTCGAGCCTACCTCGGGGGAGCAGTACTTC
CDR3: CASSLVEPTSGEQYF

J: TRBJ1-2
V: TRBV19
length: 16
D: -
size: -
DNA: TGTGCCAGTAGTATCGACGGGGGGGGAACTAACTATGGCTACACCTTC
CDR3: CASSIDGGGTNYGYTF

J: TRBJ2-7
V: TRBV2
length: 12
D: -
size: -
DNA: TGTGCCAGCAGTGAATCTAGCTACGAGCAGTACTTC
CDR3: CASSESSYEQYF

J: TRBJ2-1
V: TRBV7-2
length: 15
D: TRBD1
size: -
DNA: TGTGCCAGCAGCTTAGACGGACAGGGCTACAATGAGCAGTTCTTC
CDR3: CASSLDGQGYNEQFF

J: TRBJ1-1
V: TRBV19
length: 15
D: -
size: -
DNA: TGTGCCAGTAGTATGCCGGGGGGGATGAACACTGAAGCTTTCTTT
CDR3: CASSMPGGMNTEAFF

J: TRBJ2-5
V: TRBV6-5
length: 15
D: TRBD2
size: few
DNA: TGTGCCAGCAGCCTCGGGACTAGCGGACAAGAGACCCAGTACTTC
CDR3: CASSLGTSGQETQYF

J: TRBJ2-2
V: TRBV29-1
length: 15
D: -
size: few
DNA: TGCAGCGGAAGGGAGGATTCGGTATCGACCGGGGAGCTGTTTTTT
CDR3: CSGREDSVSTGELFF

J: TRBJ2-3
V: TRBV2
length: 13
D: -
size: -
DNA: TGTGCCAGCACCCGGACAGCCACAGATACGCAGTATTTT
CDR3: CASTRTATDTQYF

J: TRBJ2-1
V: TRBV7-8
length: 16
D: TRBD2
size: few
DNA: TGTGCCAGCAGCGGGCCGGGACTAGCGGGGCACAATGAGCAGTTCTTC
CDR3: CASSGPGLAGHNEQFF

J: TRBJ1-1
V: TRBV29-1
length: 10
D: -
size: -
DNA: TGCAGCGTTGAAACGAGTCGAGCTTTCTTT
CDR3: CSVETSRAFF

J: TRBJ1-2
V: TRBV27
length: 13
D: -
size: few
DNA: TGTGCCAGCAGCCTGGAGGGGACGGGCGGCTACACCTTC
CDR3: CASSLEGTGGYTF

J: TRBJ1-2
V: TRBV29-1
length: 14
D: TRBD1
size: -
DNA: TGCAGCGTTGGAGGGACAGTCAGCTTGTATGGCTACACCTTC
CDR3: CSVGGTVSLYGYTF

J: TRBJ1-2
V: TRBV13
length: 14
D: -
size: -
DNA: TGTGCCAGCAGCTTATGGTCCCGGGACAATGGCTACACCTTC
CDR3: CASSLWSRDNGYTF